This entry features one T cell receptor beta chain sequence. Its target is unknown. This entry belongs to a study of T cells in Graves' hyperthyroidism and ophthalmopathy. Study as a whole: Peripheral blood samples were taken at initial diagnosis, prior to any treatment. Study outcomes and limitations: Onset of ophthalmopathy came a median approximately 6.5 months after the model predicted it.

RNA transcripts provided the source from which TCR beta CDR3 regions were amplified. HTBI primers were the set used in a first-round RT-PCR of the TCR CDR3. From the multiplex PCR reads, TCRdb called clonotypes with MiXCR, one entry per CDR3 protein. The sample includes fewer than 400,000 distinct CDR3 sequences, less than 20% seen only once; the top ten take about a quarter. CDR1 is LNHDA and CDR2 is SQIVND in the germline V gene (reference sequence). The V end lost 5 bases, the J end lost 2 bases, and 12 bases lay between the germline ends. CDR3 length: 15 residues. Sequencing input: blood. V usage is TRBV19 and J usage is TRBJ1-4, with D tentatively TRBD1 (6 bases). The receptor's source is a woman between 18 and 30 years old with Graves' hyperthyroidism that later progressed to Graves' ophthalmopathy. CDR3 in amino acids: CASSAKQGTNEKLFF. CDR3 sequence (DNA): TGTGCCAGTAGTGCTAAGCAGGGGACTAATGAAAAACTGTTTTTT.